These T cell receptor beta chains were read from a single sample in a study of blood T cell repertoires in COVID-19. Generated by immunoSEQ multiplex PCR, the TCRdb table keeps only in-frame clones and is missing some. The table includes roughly 52,000 clones, roughly 90% detected once. Material: peripheral blood. Source of these receptors: a human donor in a cohort sampled during active COVID-19. The CDR3 runs from the conserved cysteine through the conserved F or W. Fields, in order: CDR3 protein, CDR3 DNA, V gene, clone size, D gene, J gene. The D gene is left open where the match is weak. Part of the rows lack a size; the others show once, few, many or a class for expanded clones.

cdr3_aa: CASSRLPPGQGKRAEAFF
cdr3_nt: TGTGCCAGCAGTCGACTGCCCCCGGGACAGGGAAAGAGGGCTGAAGCTTTCTTT
v_call: TRBV6-6
clone_size: NA
d_call: TRBD1
j_call: TRBJ1-1

cdr3_aa: CASRAGTENSNQPQHF
cdr3_nt: TGCGCCAGCAGGGCAGGGACAGAGAATAGCAATCAGCCCCAGCATTTT
v_call: TRBV5-1
clone_size: NA
d_call: TRBD1
j_call: TRBJ1-5

cdr3_aa: CASSHLAGGSYEQYF
cdr3_nt: TGTGCCAGCAGCCATTTAGCGGGGGGTTCCTACGAGCAGTACTTC
v_call: TRBV14
clone_size: NA
d_call: TRBD2
j_call: TRBJ2-7

cdr3_aa: CASSQSRGGGNTDTQYF
cdr3_nt: TGTGCCAGCAGCCAATCAAGGGGCGGGGGGAACACAGATACGCAGTATTTT
v_call: TRBV4-2
clone_size: NA
d_call: TRBD2
j_call: TRBJ2-3

cdr3_aa: CASSRLRAGGYEQYF
cdr3_nt: TGTGCCAGCAGCCGCCTCCGGGCGGGCGGCTACGAGCAGTACTTC
v_call: TRBV6-2/TRBV6-3
clone_size: NA
d_call: NA
j_call: TRBJ2-7

cdr3_aa: CAGDRGQGGSGANVLTF
cdr3_nt: TGTGCTGGGGACCGTGGACAGGGAGGGTCTGGGGCCAACGTCCTGACTTTC
v_call: TRBV12-5
clone_size: NA
d_call: NA
j_call: TRBJ2-6

cdr3_aa: CATSRDGGRTHYEQYF
cdr3_nt: TGTGCCACCAGCAGAGATGGCGGCAGGACTCACTACGAGCAGTACTTC
v_call: TRBV15
clone_size: once
d_call: NA
j_call: TRBJ2-7

cdr3_aa: CASSSGQGNQPQHF
cdr3_nt: TGTGCCAGCAGTTCGGGACAGGGCAATCAGCCCCAGCATTTT
v_call: TRBV28
clone_size: NA
d_call: TRBD1
j_call: TRBJ1-5

cdr3_aa: CAIREGGTEQYF
cdr3_nt: TGTGCCATCAGGGAGGGGGGGACCGAGCAGTACTTC
v_call: TRBV10-3
clone_size: NA
d_call: NA
j_call: TRBJ2-7

cdr3_aa: CASSQEPGTGHGYTF
cdr3_nt: TGTGCCAGCAGCCAAGAACCAGGGACAGGGCATGGCTACACCTTC
v_call: TRBV3-1/TRBV3-2
clone_size: NA
d_call: TRBD1
j_call: TRBJ1-2

cdr3_aa: CASSLGYSLIETQYF
cdr3_nt: TGTGCCAGCAGTCTCGGGTACTCCCTAATAGAGACCCAGTACTTC
v_call: TRBV7-9
clone_size: NA
d_call: NA
j_call: TRBJ2-5

cdr3_aa: CASSGTTGTRNSPLHF
cdr3_nt: TGTGCCAGCAGCGGAACGACCGGGACACGAAATTCACCCCTCCACTTT
v_call: TRBV5-6
clone_size: NA
d_call: NA
j_call: TRBJ1-6

cdr3_aa: CASRLPGVMGELFF
cdr3_nt: TGTGCCAGCAGGCTCCCGGGGGTAATGGGGGAGCTGTTTTTT
v_call: TRBV27
clone_size: NA
d_call: NA
j_call: TRBJ2-2

cdr3_aa: CATAGYSNQPQHF
cdr3_nt: TGTGCCACCGCAGGGTACAGCAATCAGCCCCAGCATTTT
v_call: TRBV6-5
clone_size: NA
d_call: NA
j_call: TRBJ1-5

cdr3_aa: CASSYPRAVEQYF
cdr3_nt: TGTGCCAGCAGTTACCCCAGGGCTGTCGAGCAGTACTTC
v_call: TRBV6-5
clone_size: NA
d_call: NA
j_call: TRBJ2-7

cdr3_aa: CASSEDGRNNYGYTF
cdr3_nt: TGTGCCAGCAGTGAAGACGGCAGGAATAACTATGGCTACACCTTC
v_call: TRBV6-1
clone_size: NA
d_call: NA
j_call: TRBJ1-2

cdr3_aa: CASTDPGQGAITEAFF
cdr3_nt: TGTGCCAGCACCGATCCGGGACAGGGGGCTATCACTGAAGCTTTCTTT
v_call: TRBV5-4
clone_size: NA
d_call: TRBD1
j_call: TRBJ1-1

cdr3_aa: CASSWGQGAEAFF
cdr3_nt: TGTGCCAGCAGTTGGGGACAGGGGGCGGAAGCTTTCTTT
v_call: TRBV12-3/TRBV12-4
clone_size: NA
d_call: TRBD1
j_call: TRBJ1-1

cdr3_aa: CASSVNRADHEQFF
cdr3_nt: TGTGCCAGCAGCGTAAACAGGGCTGACCATGAGCAGTTCTTC
v_call: TRBV9
clone_size: NA
d_call: NA
j_call: TRBJ2-1

cdr3_aa: CASSLTTWGGATDTQYF
cdr3_nt: TGTGCCAGCAGCTTAACCACCTGGGGGGGGGCCACAGATACGCAGTATTTT
v_call: TRBV7-3
clone_size: NA
d_call: NA
j_call: TRBJ2-3

cdr3_aa: CASSQATSGSSYEQYF
cdr3_nt: TGTGCCAGCAGCCAGGCGACTAGCGGTAGCTCCTACGAGCAGTACTTC
v_call: TRBV4-2
clone_size: NA
d_call: TRBD2
j_call: TRBJ2-7

cdr3_aa: CASSHWTADTQYF
cdr3_nt: TGTGCCAGCAGCCACTGGACAGCAGATACGCAGTATTTT
v_call: TRBV5-6
clone_size: NA
d_call: NA
j_call: TRBJ2-3

cdr3_aa: CASSQRERTEAFF
cdr3_nt: TGCGCCAGCAGCCAAAGGGAGAGGACTGAAGCTTTCTTT
v_call: TRBV4-3
clone_size: once
d_call: NA
j_call: TRBJ1-1

cdr3_aa: CASSQEETSGGDEQFF
cdr3_nt: TGTGCCAGCAGCCAAGAAGAAACTAGCGGGGGGGATGAGCAGTTCTTC
v_call: TRBV4-2
clone_size: NA
d_call: TRBD2
j_call: TRBJ2-1

cdr3_aa: CASSSGQGYEKLFF
cdr3_nt: TGTGCCAGCAGTTCTGGACAGGGTTATGAAAAACTGTTTTTT
v_call: TRBV6-5
clone_size: NA
d_call: TRBD1
j_call: TRBJ1-4

cdr3_aa: CASSTRLTSTDTQYF
cdr3_nt: TGTGCCAGCAGCACTCGTCTGACTAGCACAGATACGCAGTATTTT
v_call: TRBV7-2
clone_size: NA
d_call: NA
j_call: TRBJ2-3

cdr3_aa: CASRWGGANTGELFF
cdr3_nt: TGTGCCAGCAGATGGGGGGGGGCGAACACCGGGGAGCTGTTTTTT
v_call: TRBV6-5
clone_size: once
d_call: TRBD2
j_call: TRBJ2-2

cdr3_aa: CASSLRGYSNQPQHF
cdr3_nt: TGTGCCAGCAGCTTAAGGGGTTATAGCAATCAGCCCCAGCATTTT
v_call: TRBV5-6
clone_size: NA
d_call: NA
j_call: TRBJ1-5

cdr3_aa: CASSLVVVNEQFF
cdr3_nt: TGTGCCAGCAGCTTAGTAGTTGTCAATGAGCAGTTCTTC
v_call: TRBV7-2
clone_size: NA
d_call: NA
j_call: TRBJ2-1

cdr3_aa: CASSPTDIAGNTIYF
cdr3_nt: TGTGCCAGCAGCCCGACGGACATTGCCGGAAACACCATATATTTT
v_call: TRBV11-2
clone_size: NA
d_call: NA
j_call: TRBJ1-3

cdr3_aa: CASSARGGLQETQYF
cdr3_nt: TGTGCCAGCAGCGCGAGGGGGGGCTTACAAGAGACCCAGTACTTC
v_call: TRBV9
clone_size: NA
d_call: NA
j_call: TRBJ2-5

cdr3_aa: CASSLPVTGATDTQYF
cdr3_nt: TGCGCCAGCAGCCTCCCCGTGACAGGGGCGACCGATACGCAGTATTTT
v_call: TRBV5-1
clone_size: NA
d_call: TRBD1
j_call: TRBJ2-3

cdr3_aa: CASSADRLVSEKLFF
cdr3_nt: TGTGCCAGCAGTGCCGACAGGCTGGTTAGTGAAAAACTGTTTTTT
v_call: TRBV25-1
clone_size: NA
d_call: NA
j_call: TRBJ1-4

cdr3_aa: CASSKVRSGGTDTQYF
cdr3_nt: TGTGCCAGCAGCAAAGTAAGATCAGGGGGAACAGATACGCAGTATTTT
v_call: TRBV21-1
clone_size: NA
d_call: NA
j_call: TRBJ2-3

cdr3_aa: CASSALRGRGTEAFF
cdr3_nt: TGTGCCAGCAGTGCACTAAGGGGGAGGGGGACTGAAGCTTTCTTT
v_call: TRBV25-1
clone_size: NA
d_call: NA
j_call: TRBJ1-1

cdr3_aa: CASSYARLDLGDTQYF
cdr3_nt: TGTGCCAGCAGTTACGCCAGACTAGATCTGGGAGATACGCAGTATTTT
v_call: TRBV6-2/TRBV6-3
clone_size: NA
d_call: NA
j_call: TRBJ2-3

cdr3_aa: CAWSVKGLVFGQPQHF
cdr3_nt: TGTGCCTGGAGCGTAAAGGGACTTGTCTTCGGTCAGCCCCAGCATTTT
v_call: TRBV30
clone_size: NA
d_call: NA
j_call: TRBJ1-5

cdr3_aa: CASSRRDSVAKNIQYF
cdr3_nt: TGTGCCAGCAGTCGACGGGACAGTGTAGCCAAAAACATTCAGTACTTC
v_call: TRBV6-2/TRBV6-3
clone_size: NA
d_call: TRBD1
j_call: TRBJ2-4

cdr3_aa: CASSEGAPNSGANVLTF
cdr3_nt: TGTGCCAGCTCAGAGGGGGCACCAAACTCTGGGGCCAACGTCCTGACTTTC
v_call: TRBV18
clone_size: NA
d_call: TRBD1
j_call: TRBJ2-6

cdr3_aa: CASSRGPAEKLFF
cdr3_nt: TGTGCCAGCAGTAGGGGCCCCGCCGAAAAACTGTTTTTT
v_call: TRBV2
clone_size: NA
d_call: NA
j_call: TRBJ1-4

cdr3_aa: CASSGGYLLETQYF
cdr3_nt: TGTGCCAGCAGCGGGGGGTACCTTCTAGAGACCCAGTACTTC
v_call: TRBV6-2/TRBV6-3
clone_size: few
d_call: TRBD2
j_call: TRBJ2-5

cdr3_aa: CASSQTGWGGATNEKLFF
cdr3_nt: TGCGCCAGCAGCCAAACCGGTTGGGGGGGGGCAACTAATGAAAAACTGTTTTTT
v_call: TRBV4-1
clone_size: NA
d_call: NA
j_call: TRBJ1-4

cdr3_aa: CASSSRGAYPPNTGELFF
cdr3_nt: TGTGCCAGCAGCTCCCGGGGGGCCTACCCCCCGAACACCGGGGAGCTGTTTTTT
v_call: TRBV7-9
clone_size: NA
d_call: NA
j_call: TRBJ2-2

cdr3_aa: CASRTDGLPSPLHF
cdr3_nt: TGTGCCAGCAGGACCGACGGACTTCCTTCACCCCTCCACTTT
v_call: TRBV6-5
clone_size: NA
d_call: NA
j_call: TRBJ1-6

cdr3_aa: CASSLQGLEQYF
cdr3_nt: TGCGCCAGCAGCTTACAGGGTCTCGAGCAGTACTTC
v_call: TRBV5-1
clone_size: NA
d_call: NA
j_call: TRBJ2-7

cdr3_aa: CSVAVRLSSYEQYF
cdr3_nt: TGCAGCGTGGCGGTTCGGTTGTCCTCCTACGAGCAGTACTTC
v_call: TRBV29-1
clone_size: NA
d_call: NA
j_call: TRBJ2-7

cdr3_aa: CASSLGTGNSPLHF
cdr3_nt: TGTGCCAGCAGCTTAGGGACAGGGAATTCACCCCTCCACTTT
v_call: TRBV7-7
clone_size: few
d_call: TRBD1
j_call: TRBJ1-6

cdr3_aa: CASSSSGTGYYEQYF
cdr3_nt: TGTGCCAGCAGCTCAAGTGGGACAGGTTACTACGAGCAGTACTTC
v_call: TRBV5-4
clone_size: NA
d_call: TRBD1
j_call: TRBJ2-7

cdr3_aa: CASSPTGTTSYEQYF
cdr3_nt: TGCGCCAGCAGCCCAACAGGGACGACCTCCTACGAGCAGTACTTC
v_call: TRBV5-1
clone_size: NA
d_call: NA
j_call: TRBJ2-7

cdr3_aa: CASSDNRGFSYNEQFF
cdr3_nt: TGTGCCAGCAGTGACAACAGGGGCTTCTCCTACAATGAGCAGTTCTTC
v_call: TRBV6-4
clone_size: NA
d_call: TRBD1
j_call: TRBJ2-1

cdr3_aa: CASSRADPTDTQYF
cdr3_nt: TGTGCCAGCAGCCGAGCGGACCCCACAGATACGCAGTATTTT
v_call: TRBV7-9
clone_size: NA
d_call: NA
j_call: TRBJ2-3

cdr3_aa: CASSPAQGSEQYF
cdr3_nt: TGTGCCAGCTCACCCGCACAGGGGAGTGAGCAGTACTTC
v_call: TRBV18
clone_size: NA
d_call: TRBD1
j_call: TRBJ2-7

cdr3_aa: CAISGGSGGPEWETQYF
cdr3_nt: TGTGCCATCAGTGGAGGTAGCGGGGGGCCAGAATGGGAGACCCAGTACTTC
v_call: TRBV10-3
clone_size: NA
d_call: TRBD2
j_call: TRBJ2-5